The clone carrying this TCR beta chain was counted once. The antigen remains unidentified. This sample was taken from a study of cytomegalovirus exposure and HLA in healthy donors. Study-level information: Previous work identified 95 million to 140 million unique TCR beta sequences from around 200 million T cells.

CDR1 MDHEN and CDR2 SYDVKM come from the germline V gene. Trimming took 5 bases from V and 3 from J, leaving 16 bases between them. CDR3 length equals 15 residues. Study outcomes and limitations: Later analysis associated a missense DCLRE1C variant with TCR beta V- and J-gene trimming. Among TCR sequences, most were rare, though some public TCRs appeared in many donors.

Primers: 60 Vbeta forward and 13 Jbeta reverse. Sequenced by immunoSEQ multiplex PCR; TCRdb stores in-frame clones only, minus some. The sample carries roughly 190,000 clones, 80% to 90% recorded once. Sequencing input: PBMCs. V gene TRBV28 combines with J gene TRBJ1-1, with a tentative D call TRBD1 (5 bases). This clonotype was sampled from a man aged 25 to 40 in good health and CMV-seronegative. In DNA form, the CDR3 reads TGTGCCAGCAGTGTTGGGGGGGTAGGGGACACTGAAGCTTTCTTT. Its translation: CASSVGGVGDTEAFF.